The clone carrying this TCR beta chain was seen just once. The V gene end was trimmed by 4 bases and the J gene end by 5 bases; junction bases not matched to a gene: 8. This CDR3 has 16 amino acids. Germline V gene data show CDR1 as SGHTA and CDR2 as FQGNSA. The data originate from a study of blood T cell repertoires in COVID-19. Generated by immunoSEQ multiplex PCR, the TCRdb table keeps only in-frame clones and is missing some. The data hold hundreds of thousands of clones, with 82% observed a single time. The TCR sequence derives from a woman older than 75 with acute or convalescent COVID-19. This chain uses TRBV7-2 with TRBJ2-2; 9 bases map to TRBD1. Sequencing was done on a sample of peripheral blood. CDR3 residues: CASSSYRGRGTGELFF. CDR3 coding DNA: TGTGCCAGCAGCTCCTACAGGGGGCGCGGGACCGGGGAGCTGTTTTTT.